The 30 T cell receptor beta chains below were found in one sample sequenced in a study of shared T cell receptors in the human thymus (dated by TCRdb to the early 2020s). Library creation used the immunoSEQ multiplex PCR assay. TCRdb mirrors the immuneACCESS table, restricted to in-frame sequences. Some clones are absent from its copies; in checked studies, under half trace to an unresolved V gene, and the reason for the others is unknown. This sample gives more than 550,000 clones in total; around 87% of them show up just once. The leading ten clones occupy 0.0094% of the sample. The same specimen was also included in a second study, on human thymus T cells.

Material: thymocytes. These receptors originate from a boy under two years old with a congenital heart defect. Donor details come from another sample of the same person, matched by shared clones.

The V and J genes are TRBV9 and TRBJ2-3, with D possibly TRBD2 on 6 matching bases. The CDR3 loop spans 16 amino acids. In germline, CDR1 is SGDLS, CDR2 YYNGEE. Trimming pared 0 bases from V and 2 bases from J, leaving 13 bases between. The CDR3 sequence: CASSVDVTGDTDTQYF. The CDR3 DNA sequence: TGTGCCAGCAGCGTAGACGTAACGGGGGACACAGATACGCAGTATTTT.

The rearrangement uses TRBV4-1 and TRBJ1-2, with 7 bases lining up with TRBD1. V trimming: 5 bases; J trimming: 6 bases; junction bases outside the gene matches: 6. Germline CDR1 reads MGHRA; CDR2 reads YSYEKL. The CDR3 loop spans 13 amino acids. Here the CDR3 reads CASSDRAFDGYTF. The CDR3, as DNA: TGCGCCAGCAGCGACAGGGCTTTTGATGGCTACACCTTC.

On this clone itself: A junction boundary mismatches the germline segment, possibly from a read error. V usage is TRBV4-1 and J usage is TRBJ1-4; D unclear. The CDR3 contains 18 residues. CDR1 is MGHRA, CDR2 YSYEKL, per germline. CDR3 DNA: TGCGCCAGCAGCCAAGATCTTGGGAGGGAGTGGACTAGTGAAAAACTGTTTTTT. Its protein product is CASSQDLGREWTSEKLFF.

This chain joins TRBV15 and TRBJ2-7; 10 bases agree with TRBD1. From germline, CDR1 is LNHNV and CDR2 YYDKDF (reference sequence). V lost 1 base and J lost 6; bases outside the gene matches: 3. There are 14 residues in the CDR3. CDR3 sequence reads: CATSRGQGAGEQYF. The CDR3 DNA follows: TGTGCCACCAGCAGAGGACAGGGGGCGGGCGAGCAGTACTTC.

This chain uses TRBV5-1 with TRBJ1-4; 9 nucleotides agree with TRBD1. This CDR3 is 15 amino acids long. V lost 4 bases, J lost 1 base, and 2 bases stayed unmatched. Per germline, CDR1 SGHRS and CDR2 YFSETQ. The CDR3 region is CASSQGQGTNEKLFF. CDR3 coding DNA: TGCGCCAGCAGCCAGGGACAGGGAACTAATGAAAAACTGTTTTTT.

This clone appeared a single time. The rearrangement links TRBV28 to TRBJ1-5; 7 bases match TRBD1. The CDR3 sequence is 16 residues long. V trimming: 2 bases; J trimming: 2 bases; junction bases outside the gene matches: 6. Germline assignment: CDR1 MDHEN and CDR2 SYDVKM. CDR3 nucleotides: TGTGCCAGCAGTTTAAGAGGGGGCAAGGGCAATCAGCCCCAGCATTTT. Amino acid sequence: CASSLRGGKGNQPQHF.

This chain links TRBV27 with TRBJ2-3; the match to TRBD2 covers 15 bases. V lost 3 bases to trimming and J lost 5 bases; unmatched junction nucleotides: 3. The germline gives CDR1 MNHEY, CDR2 SMNVEV (reference sequence). The CDR3 consists of 16 residues. The CDR3 reads CASSLPGLAGGDTQYF. CDR3 DNA sequence: TGTGCCAGCAGTTTGCCGGGACTAGCGGGAGGAGATACGCAGTATTTT.

This chain joins TRBV19 and TRBJ2-1, with D possibly being TRBD2 (5 bases). The ends were cut back, 3 bases at V and 4 bases at J, with 7 bases in the middle. Germline CDR1 LNHDA, CDR2 SQIVND (reference sequence). This CDR3 is built from 13 residues. The CDR3 is CASSIRGYNEQFF. CDR3 nucleotides: TGTGCCAGTAGTATTCGGGGATACAATGAGCAGTTCTTC. Based on the CDR3 plus reference TRBV19 and TRBJ2-1, the full variable domain is DGGITQSPKYLFRKEGQNVTLSCEQNLNHDAMYWYRQDPGQGLRLIYYSQIVNDFQKGDIAEGYSVSREKKESFPLTVTSAQKNPTAFYLCASSIRGYNEQFFGPGTRLTVL.

The rearrangement uses TRBV28 and TRBJ1-1, with a possible D match to TRBD1 (6 bases). Germline V CDR1 and CDR2: MDHEN, SYDVKM. This CDR3 region has 17 residues. V lost 2 bases and J 3 bases, leaving 19 bases between the germline ends. CDR3 nucleotides: TGTGCCAGCAGTTTAATATTTTCAGGGGCGAGCGACACTGAAGCTTTCTTT. Protein: CASSLIFSGASDTEAFF.

The chain uses TRBV27 and TRBJ1-6, with D maybe TRBD1 (6 bases). Trimming removed 3 bases at V and 7 bases at J, with 13 bases between. From germline, CDR1 is MNHEY and CDR2 SMNVEV (reference sequence). The CDR3 runs to 15 residues. The CDR3 loop is CASSFQGLGNSPLHF. The CDR3 DNA is TGTGCCAGCAGTTTCCAGGGGTTGGGCAATTCACCCCTCCACTTT.

The rearrangement joins TRBV7-9 to TRBJ1-5; 10 nucleotides agree with TRBD1. Germline values: CDR1 SEHNR, CDR2 FQNEAQ (reference sequence). CDR3 length: 14 residues. The V gene end was trimmed by 4 bases and the J gene end by 6 bases; junction bases not matched to a gene: 3. The CDR3 sequence is CASSSGQGSQPQHF. In nucleotides, the CDR3 is TGTGCCAGCAGCTCGGGACAGGGGAGTCAGCCCCAGCATTTT. Filled out from reference TRBV7-9 and TRBJ1-5, the complete variable domain reads DTGVSQNPRHKITKRGQNVTFRCDPISEHNRLYWYRQTLGQGPEFLTYFQNEAQLEKSRLLSDRFSAERPKGSFSTLEIQRTEQGDSAMYLCASSSGQGSQPQHFGDGTRLSIL.

V gene TRBV4-3 combines with J gene TRBJ2-7, with 15 nucleotides matching TRBD2. The CDR3 contains 19 residues. Trimming took 0 bases from V and 2 from J; bases not matched to a gene: 8. Germline V CDR1 and CDR2: LGHNA, YSLEER. CDR3 sequence (DNA): TGCGCCAGCAGCCAAGATCCCGGACTAGCGGGGGGGACGACCTACGAGCAGTACTTC. Its translation is CASSQDPGLAGGTTYEQYF.

The count of this clone is one. J is TRBJ2-1 and V is TRBV7-8; D is perhaps TRBD2 (5 bases). Germline V CDR1 and CDR2: SGHVS, FQNEAQ. Between the trimmed V and J ends, which lost 5 bases and 2 bases, there was a span of 13 bases. The CDR3 runs to 15 residues. CDR3 in DNA: TGTGCCAGCAGCCTCGGACTCGATCCCTACAATGAGCAGTTCTTC. Amino acid sequence: CASSLGLDPYNEQFF.

The V and J genes are TRBV15 and TRBJ1-5; a possible D gene is TRBD1 (5 bases). Per germline, CDR1 LNHNV and CDR2 YYDKDF (reference sequence). This CDR3 spans 13 amino acids. V dropped 9 bases and J dropped 7 bases, with 16 bases sitting between them. The CDR3 bases are TGTGCCACTAAGGGGAGGGATTGGCAGCCCCAGCATTTT. Residues: CATKGRDWQPQHF.

The genes are TRBV5-4 and TRBJ2-2; possibly TRBD2 for D (6 bases). V was cut by 4 bases and J by 4 bases, with 17 bases left in between. Germline CDR1 and CDR2: SGHNT and YYREEE (reference sequence). The CDR3 spans 16 residues. DNA of the CDR3: TGTGCCAGCAGCCCCCTCGGGGAGGTGCCCACCGGGGAGCTGTTTTTT. It codes for CASSPLGEVPTGELFF.

The rearrangement uses TRBV2 and TRBJ1-4; TRBD1 matches at 8 bases. CDR1 is SNHLY and CDR2 is FYNNEI in the germline V gene. This CDR3 has 14 amino acids. V lost 8 bases, J lost 3 bases, and 5 bases stayed unmatched. The CDR3 reads CASEDRGANEKLFF. DNA for the CDR3: TGTGCCAGCGAAGACAGGGGTGCTAATGAAAAACTGTTTTTT. Filled out from reference TRBV2 and TRBJ1-4, the complete variable domain reads EPEVTQTPSHQVTQMGQEVILRCVPISNHLYFYWYRQILGQKVEFLVSFYNNEISEKSEIFDDQFSVERPDGSNFTLKIRSTKLEDSAMYFCASEDRGANEKLFFGSGTQLSVL.

This chain connects TRBV11-2 to TRBJ1-3, with unresolved D. Germline CDR1 reads SGHAT; CDR2 reads FQNNGV. The CDR3 has 15 residues. V was cut by 3 bases and J by 0 bases, with 9 bases left in between. The chain's CDR3 is CASSFRGGSGNTIYF. DNA of the CDR3: TGTGCCAGCAGCTTTCGCGGAGGCTCTGGAAACACCATATATTTT.

V and J are TRBV14 and TRBJ2-5; the match to TRBD2 covers 7 bases. CDR3 length: 16 residues. In germline, CDR1 is SGHDN, CDR2 FVKESK. The junction had 9 bases not matched to a gene; V was cut back by 5 bases and J by 0 bases. The CDR3 here is CASSGSLAAYQETQYF. The CDR3 DNA sequence: TGTGCCAGCAGCGGGTCGCTAGCGGCGTACCAAGAGACCCAGTACTTC.

The rearrangement joins TRBV28 to TRBJ2-4; TRBD2 aligns across 8 bases. The CDR3 has 20 amino acids. Germline values: CDR1 MDHEN, CDR2 SYDVKM. After removal of 5 bases from V and 1 base from J, the junction contained 19 bases not matched to a gene. In DNA form, the CDR3 reads TGTGCCAGCAGTCCCCCCCTTAGCGGGATCCTAGGATGGGCCAAAAACATTCAGTACTTC. Translation: CASSPPLSGILGWAKNIQYF.

The chain is built from TRBV15 and TRBJ2-7; possible D gene TRBD1, 6 bases. The CDR3 sequence is 15 residues long. V gave up 4 bases and J gave up 3 bases, with 16 bases separating them. The germline V gene encodes CDR1 LNHNV and CDR2 YYDKDF (reference sequence). This CDR3 is CATSNERTENYEQYF. CDR3 sequence (DNA): TGTGCCACCAGCAACGAAAGGACAGAAAACTACGAGCAGTACTTC.

V and J are TRBV4-1 and TRBJ2-2; maybe TRBD1 (6 bases). V was shortened by 5 bases and J by 7 bases, with 20 bases between the two germline ends. The germline V gene encodes CDR1 MGHRA and CDR2 YSYEKL. The CDR3 contains 16 residues. CDR3 sequence: CASSIDRRKGIGELFF. CDR3 DNA: TGCGCCAGCAGCATTGACAGGCGGAAAGGGATCGGGGAGCTGTTTTTT.

The chain joins TRBV28 to TRBJ2-7; 12 bases align to TRBD2. V lost 0 bases to trimming and J lost 4 bases; unmatched junction nucleotides: 25. Germline loops: CDR1 MDHEN, CDR2 SYDVKM. CDR3 length equals 23 residues. The CDR3 DNA reads TGTGCCAGCAGTTTATGCGGGACTCCCGGCCCAGTTACTAGCGGGAGGCTACCATACGAGCAGTACTTC. Protein sequence: CASSLCGTPGPVTSGRLPYEQYF.

This chain uses TRBV28 with TRBJ1-1; TRBD1 matches at 8 bases. V shed 2 bases and J 3 bases; nucleotides not matched to a gene: 11. CDR3 length: 17 amino acids. The germline gives CDR1 MDHEN, CDR2 SYDVKM. CDR3 sequence: CASSLGDRGLGDTEAFF. CDR3 nucleotides: TGTGCCAGCAGTTTAGGCGACAGGGGACTTGGTGACACTGAAGCTTTCTTT.

This clone was observed once. The gene calls are TRBV4-1 and TRBJ1-6; D gene unclear. Trimming shortened V by 0 bases and J by 10 bases, and 10 bases separated the two germline ends. CDR1 is MGHRA, CDR2 YSYEKL, per germline. The CDR3 is made up of 14 amino acids. Here the CDR3 DNA reads TGCGCCAGCAGCCAAGATCGGCGGGAATCACCCCTCCACTTT. Protein product: CASSQDRRESPLHF.

The genes are TRBV7-9 and TRBJ2-7, with 7 bases matching TRBD1. The CDR3 spans 16 residues. V lost 2 bases and J lost 1; bases outside the gene matches: 8. The germline V gene encodes CDR1 SEHNR and CDR2 FQNEAQ (reference sequence). The chain's CDR3 is CASSLRARGQSYEQYF. As DNA, the CDR3 is TGTGCCAGCAGCTTAAGGGCTAGGGGGCAATCCTACGAGCAGTACTTC. Drawing the rest from reference TRBV7-9 and TRBJ2-7, the complete variable domain is DTGVSQNPRHKITKRGQNVTFRCDPISEHNRLYWYRQTLGQGPEFLTYFQNEAQLEKSRLLSDRFSAERPKGSFSTLEIQRTEQGDSAMYLCASSLRARGQSYEQYFGPGTRLTVT.

The rearrangement uses TRBV11-2 and TRBJ2-1; 15 bases align to TRBD2. The CDR3 is made up of 16 amino acids. Germline CDR1 SGHAT, CDR2 FQNNGV. V lost 5 bases, J lost 12 bases, and 11 bases stayed unmatched. The CDR3 here is CASSPNRTSGGALQFF. CDR3 in DNA: TGTGCCAGCAGCCCGAATAGGACTAGCGGGGGGGCCCTGCAGTTCTTC.

For the CDR3, the DNA is TGTGCCAGCAGCTTTTATCGGAAGCGGTCTGGAAACACCATATATTTT. Residues: CASSFYRKRSGNTIYF. The chain is built from TRBV5-6 and TRBJ1-3; D gene unclear. In germline, CDR1 is SGHDT, CDR2 YYEEEE. This CDR3 comprises 16 residues. V lost 2 bases to trimming and J lost 1 base, with 13 bases between them.

CDR3 nucleotide sequence: TGTGCCAGCAGCTCGGACAGGTTTACAGATACGCAGTATTTT. Protein sequence: CASSSDRFTDTQYF. This chain connects TRBV14 to TRBJ2-3, with 7 positions matching TRBD1. Unmatched junction bases numbered 5, after V lost 5 bases and J lost 3 bases. CDR3 length: 14 amino acids. The germline CDR1 and CDR2 sequences are SGHDN and FVKESK.

The chain is built from TRBV27 and TRBJ1-6; D perhaps matches TRBD1 (6 bases). This CDR3 comprises 16 residues. Germline V gene sequence: CDR1 MNHEY, CDR2 SMNVEV (reference sequence). V was pared by 0 bases and J by 8 bases, with 14 bases between. CDR3 bases: TGTGCCAGCAGTTTATCGTTCGACAGGAATTATTCACCCCTCCACTTT. Its protein is CASSLSFDRNYSPLHF.

The chain has TRBV5-4 and TRBJ2-7; D possibly corresponds to TRBD2 (6 bases). Trimming took 3 bases from V and 0 from J, leaving 10 bases between them. Germline CDR1 reads SGHNT; CDR2 reads YYREEE (reference sequence). The CDR3 runs to 14 residues. The CDR3 DNA is TGTGCCAGCAGCTCACTAGCCGGCTCCTACGAGCAGTACTTC. It specifies CASSSLAGSYEQYF.